The 21 T cell receptor beta chains reported below all come from one sample, sequenced in a study of memory B cells and T cells in multiple sclerosis. Their antigens remain unidentified. Separate sequencing covered autoproliferating (CFSE-dim) and non-proliferating (CFSE-high) T cells from stimulus-free culture. About 50 million CFSE-labeled PBMCs were cultured 7 days unstimulated, then replicate wells were pooled. Method: immunoSEQ multiplex PCR; TCRdb's copy keeps in-frame clones and lacks some. Of roughly 30,000 clones in the sample, roughly 88% were seen once. Sequencing was carried out using PBMCs from blood kept in culture. The receptors originated from a human donor with multiple sclerosis.

V and J are TRBV9 and TRBJ1-1, with D possibly being TRBD1 (5 bases). In germline, CDR1 is SGDLS, CDR2 YYNGEE. V was clipped by 6 bases and J by 4 bases, with 13 bases between them. The CDR3 is 13 amino acids. DNA for the CDR3: TGTGCCAGCACCCCGGGGGGGAGCACTGAAGCTTTCTTT. Its protein is CASTPGGSTEAFF.

CDR3 protein: CASSLASREVTGELFF. CDR3 DNA: TGCGCCAGCAGCTTGGCAAGTAGGGAAGTCACCGGGGAGCTGTTTTTT. The chain links TRBV5-1 to TRBJ2-2; D gene unclear. The CDR3 extends over 16 amino acids. Germline-derived CDR1 and CDR2 are SGHRS and YFSETQ. Deletions cut 0 bases from V and 4 bases from J, with 13 bases between.

The chain links TRBV6-5 to TRBJ1-5; a possible D gene is TRBD1 (5 bases). With 2 bases removed from V and 9 bases from J, the gap between germline ends came to 11 bases. Per the germline V gene, CDR1 is MNHEY and CDR2 is SVGAGI. CDR3 length equals 13 residues. CDR3: CASSYSVRGPQHF. The CDR3 DNA follows: TGTGCCAGCAGTTACAGTGTTAGGGGGCCCCAGCATTTT.

The CDR3 sequence: CASRASLQGRGSPLHF. DNA of the CDR3: TGTGCCAGCAGGGCGAGCCTACAGGGGAGAGGTTCACCCCTCCACTTT. The gene calls are TRBV2 and TRBJ1-6; TRBD1 matches 7 bases. Germline V gene lookup returns CDR1 SNHLY and CDR2 FYNNEI. The CDR3 sequence is 16 residues long. The ends lost 6 bases at V and 9 bases at J; junction bases unmatched: 14.

The V and J genes are TRBV30 and TRBJ2-2; 10 bases are shared with TRBD1. The CDR3 contains 15 residues. CDR1 and CDR2 from the germline V gene are GTSNPN and SVGIG (reference sequence). V dropped 2 bases and J dropped 6; count of bases not matched to a gene: 6. In DNA form, the CDR3 reads TGTGCCTGGAGTAGAGGGACAGGGGCGGCCGGGGAGCTGTTTTTT. This gives the protein CAWSRGTGAAGELFF.

The genes are TRBV5-1 and TRBJ2-2; perhaps D is TRBD1 or TRBD2 (5 bases each). The germline gives CDR1 SGHRS, CDR2 YFSETQ. V gave up 4 bases and J gave up 6 bases, with 13 bases separating them. The CDR3 contains 14 residues. The CDR3 DNA sequence: TGCGCCAGCAGCATTCGAATGGGGGCCGGGGAGCTGTTTTTT. Its protein is CASSIRMGAGELFF.

The J gene is TRBJ2-5, the V gene TRBV12-5; D may be TRBD1 (6 bases). V lost 5 bases and J 1 base, leaving 11 bases between the germline ends. Germline CDR1 LGHNT, CDR2 FRNRAP. The CDR3 covers 14 residues. The DNA of the CDR3 is TGTGCTAGTGGTAACGGACAGCTCCAAGAGACCCAGTACTTC. It is translated as CASGNGQLQETQYF.

This sequence joins TRBV9 and TRBJ1-6; TRBD1 is a possible D gene (5 bases). There are 15 residues in the CDR3. Germline CDR1 and CDR2: SGDLS and YYNGEE. V lost 0 bases and J 3 bases, leaving 7 bases between the germline ends. The CDR3 here is CASSVVGGYNSPLHF. In DNA form, the CDR3 reads TGTGCCAGCAGCGTAGTCGGGGGCTATAATTCACCCCTCCACTTT.

This clone showed up just once. The chain links TRBV4-1 to TRBJ2-3, with unresolved D. V was shortened by 3 bases and J by 0 bases, with 13 bases between the two germline ends. CDR3 length: 16 residues. The germline CDR1 and CDR2 sequences are MGHRA and YSYEKL. CDR3 residues: CASSQFPLTSTDTQYF. The CDR3, as DNA: TGCGCCAGCAGCCAGTTTCCTCTGACTAGCACAGATACGCAGTATTTT.

V usage is TRBV9 and J usage is TRBJ2-7, with no clear D. The CDR3 is made up of 13 amino acids. In germline, CDR1 is SGDLS, CDR2 YYNGEE. V gave up 0 bases and J gave up 0 bases, with 4 bases separating them. CDR3 nucleotide sequence: TGTGCCAGCAGCGTAGGCAACTCCTACGAGCAGTACTTC. Translated, it gives CASSVGNSYEQYF.

The CDR3 is CASSLGGRETQYF. The CDR3 DNA reads TGTGCCAGCAGCTTGGGGGGGCGCGAGACCCAGTACTTC. J is TRBJ2-5 and V is TRBV7-9; possibly TRBD2 for D (7 bases). The V gene's germline CDR1 is SEHNR and CDR2 FQNEAQ (reference sequence). CDR3 length: 13 residues. Trimming removed 3 bases at V and 5 bases at J, with 10 bases between. The variable domain in full, with the rest retrieved from reference TRBV7-9 and TRBJ2-5, is DTGVSQNPRHKITKRGQNVTFRCDPISEHNRLYWYRQTLGQGPEFLTYFQNEAQLEKSRLLSDRFSAERPKGSFSTLEIQRTEQGDSAMYLCASSLGGRETQYFGPGTRLLVL.

The chain recombines TRBV28 with TRBJ1-2, with 11 bases matching TRBD1. Germline lookup yields CDR1 MDHEN and CDR2 SYDVKM. Unmatched junction bases numbered 0, after V lost 2 bases and J lost 4 bases. The CDR3 loop spans 14 amino acids. The CDR3 region is CASSLGQGAYGYTF. Written as DNA, the CDR3 is TGTGCCAGCAGTTTAGGACAGGGGGCCTATGGCTACACCTTC.

The table lists this clone with a count of one. This chain links TRBV4-1 with TRBJ2-6, with no clear D. CDR3 size: 15 residues. Germline V gene data show CDR1 as MGHRA and CDR2 as YSYEKL. Trimming left V 4 bases short and J 0 bases short, with 7 bases between. The CDR3 sequence: CASSLLGSGANVLTF. The CDR3 DNA follows: TGCGCCAGCAGCCTGCTTGGCTCTGGGGCCAACGTCCTGACTTTC.

This clone was seen a single time. The J gene is TRBJ1-4, the V gene TRBV5-1, with D hard to call. This CDR3 contains 15 residues. Trimming left V 3 bases short and J 5 bases short, with 14 bases between. Germline V gene sequence: CDR1 SGHRS, CDR2 YFSETQ. The CDR3 coding sequence is TGCGCCAGCAGCTCAGACGGGAGGACGAATGAAAAACTGTTTTTT. Translating gives CASSSDGRTNEKLFF.

The V and J genes are TRBV19 and TRBJ2-7; the D gene is possibly TRBD1 (5 bases). V was pared by 8 bases and J by 4 bases, with 15 bases between. Per the germline V gene, CDR1 is LNHDA and CDR2 is SQIVND (reference sequence). The CDR3 is 13 residues long. The CDR3 protein is CASGARVTYEQYF. In DNA form, the CDR3 reads TGTGCCAGTGGGGCCCGGGTTACGTACGAGCAGTACTTC.

This chain uses TRBV19 with TRBJ2-5; D perhaps matches TRBD2 (6 bases). Germline CDR1 is LNHDA and CDR2 is SQIVND (reference sequence). The CDR3 has 15 residues. Trimming pared 5 bases from V and 5 bases from J, leaving 18 bases between. The CDR3 nucleotides are TGTGCCAGTAGTGCGGGAACAGCGGGTAGGGAGACCCAGTACTTC. As protein: CASSAGTAGRETQYF.

The chain employs TRBV2 and TRBJ2-1, with TRBD2 matching over 11 bases. Germline-derived CDR1 and CDR2 are SNHLY and FYNNEI. This CDR3 is built from 15 residues. V lost 4 bases to trimming and J lost 9 bases; unmatched junction nucleotides: 8. CDR3 loop: CASSGQLAGVGEQFF. The CDR3 region has the DNA TGTGCCAGCAGTGGCCAACTAGCGGGAGTTGGTGAGCAGTTCTTC.

The chain uses TRBV7-3 and TRBJ2-1; 11 nucleotides match TRBD2. The CDR3 extends over 15 amino acids. In germline, CDR1 is SGHTA, CDR2 FQGTGA. V shed 0 bases and J 9 bases; nucleotides not matched to a gene: 4. The CDR3 region is CASSLTSGGALEQFF. The CDR3 DNA follows: TGTGCCAGCAGCTTAACTAGCGGGGGGGCCCTTGAGCAGTTCTTC.

The chain carries TRBV9 and TRBJ1-3, with D perhaps TRBD1 (5 bases). The V and J ends lost 3 bases and 0 bases respectively, with 25 bases between them. The germline CDR1 and CDR2 sequences are SGDLS and YYNGEE. The CDR3 totals 20 residues. The DNA of the CDR3 is TGTGCCAGCAGCGCCGGGCCGCCTAGCCTACAGGTCGGCTCTGGAAACACCATATATTTT. Its translation: CASSAGPPSLQVGSGNTIYF.

The chain has TRBV7-9 and TRBJ2-7, with D maybe TRBD1 (6 bases). V was pared by 1 base and J by 0 bases, with 13 bases between. The CDR3 loop spans 16 amino acids. The germline CDR1 and CDR2 sequences are SEHNR and FQNEAQ (reference sequence). The CDR3 spells CASSLEAGVDSYEQYF. CDR3 in DNA: TGTGCCAGCAGCTTAGAGGCAGGGGTAGACTCCTACGAGCAGTACTTC.

V is TRBV14 and J is TRBJ2-1, with 9 bases aligning to TRBD1. With 2 bases clipped from V and 5 bases from J, the junction kept 10 bases outside the gene matches. This CDR3 region has 17 residues. The germline V gene has CDR1 SGHDN and CDR2 FVKESK. In nucleotides, the CDR3 is TGTGCCAGCAGCCAACTTCCGGGACAGGGTAGCAACAATGAGCAGTTCTTC. Protein sequence: CASSQLPGQGSNNEQFF.